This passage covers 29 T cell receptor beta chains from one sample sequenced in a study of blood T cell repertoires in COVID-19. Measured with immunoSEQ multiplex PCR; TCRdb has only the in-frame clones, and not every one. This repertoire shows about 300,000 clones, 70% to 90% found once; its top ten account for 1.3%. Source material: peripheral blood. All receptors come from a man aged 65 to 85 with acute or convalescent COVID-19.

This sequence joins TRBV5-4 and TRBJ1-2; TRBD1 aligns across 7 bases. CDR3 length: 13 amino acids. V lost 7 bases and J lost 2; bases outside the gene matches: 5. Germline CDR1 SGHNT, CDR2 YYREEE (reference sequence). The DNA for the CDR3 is TGTGCCAGCGGTACAGGGGACAACTATGGCTACACCTTC. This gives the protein CASGTGDNYGYTF.

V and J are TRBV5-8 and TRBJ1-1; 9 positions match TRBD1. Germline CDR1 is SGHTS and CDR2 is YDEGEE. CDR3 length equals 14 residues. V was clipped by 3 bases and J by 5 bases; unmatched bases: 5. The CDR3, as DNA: TGTGCCAGCAGCTACAGGGGGCTAGGGACTGAAGCTTTCTTT. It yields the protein CASSYRGLGTEAFF.

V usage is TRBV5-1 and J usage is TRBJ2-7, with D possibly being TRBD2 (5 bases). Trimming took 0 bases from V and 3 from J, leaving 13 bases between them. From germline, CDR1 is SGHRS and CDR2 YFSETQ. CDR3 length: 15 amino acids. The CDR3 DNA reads TGCGCCAGCAGCTTGGTTGGTAGCGTGAGCTACGAGCAGTACTTC. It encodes CASSLVGSVSYEQYF.

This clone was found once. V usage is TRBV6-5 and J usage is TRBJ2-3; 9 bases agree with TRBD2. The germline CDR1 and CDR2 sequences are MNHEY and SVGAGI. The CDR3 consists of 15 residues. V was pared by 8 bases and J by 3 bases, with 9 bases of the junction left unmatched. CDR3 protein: CASGSIAGVTDTQYF. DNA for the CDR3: TGTGCCAGCGGATCCATAGCGGGGGTGACAGATACGCAGTATTTT.

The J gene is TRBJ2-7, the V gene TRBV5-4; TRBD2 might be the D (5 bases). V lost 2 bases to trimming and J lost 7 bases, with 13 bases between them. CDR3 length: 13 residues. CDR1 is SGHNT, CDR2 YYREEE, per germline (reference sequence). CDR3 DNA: TGTGCCAGCAGCTTACGCTCCTCGGGAGAGCAGTACTTC. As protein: CASSLRSSGEQYF.

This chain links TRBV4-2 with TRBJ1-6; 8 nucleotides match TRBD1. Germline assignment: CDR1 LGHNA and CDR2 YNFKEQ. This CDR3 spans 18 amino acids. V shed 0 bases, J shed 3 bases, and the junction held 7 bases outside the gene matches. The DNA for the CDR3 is TGTGCCAGCAGCCAAGAAAAATCAGGGGGCCTCTATAATTCACCCCTCCACTTT. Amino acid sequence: CASSQEKSGGLYNSPLHF.

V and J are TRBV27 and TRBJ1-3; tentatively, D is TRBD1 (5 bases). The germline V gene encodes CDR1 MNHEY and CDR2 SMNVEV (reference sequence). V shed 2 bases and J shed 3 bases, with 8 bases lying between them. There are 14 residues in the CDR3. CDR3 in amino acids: CASSLGGYGNTIYF. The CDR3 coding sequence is TGTGCCAGCAGTTTAGGGGGGTATGGAAACACCATATATTTT.

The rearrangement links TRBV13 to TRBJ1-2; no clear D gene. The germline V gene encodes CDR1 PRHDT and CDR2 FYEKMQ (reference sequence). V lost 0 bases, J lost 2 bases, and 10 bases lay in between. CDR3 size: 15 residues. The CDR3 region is CASSLGALTNYGYTF. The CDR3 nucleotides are TGTGCCAGCAGCTTAGGTGCGCTAACCAACTATGGCTACACCTTC.

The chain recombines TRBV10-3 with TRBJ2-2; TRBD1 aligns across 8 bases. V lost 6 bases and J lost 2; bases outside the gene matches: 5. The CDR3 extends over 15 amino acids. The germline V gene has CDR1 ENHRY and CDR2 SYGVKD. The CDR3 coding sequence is TGTGCCATCAGGACAGGGGCCTCCAACACCGGGGAGCTGTTTTTT. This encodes CAIRTGASNTGELFF.

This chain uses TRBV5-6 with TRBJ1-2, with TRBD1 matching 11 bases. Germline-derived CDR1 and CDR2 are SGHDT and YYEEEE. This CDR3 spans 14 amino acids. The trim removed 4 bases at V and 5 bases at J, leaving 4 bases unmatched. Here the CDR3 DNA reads TGTGCCAGCAGCCCTGGACAGGGGGCATATGGCTACACCTTC. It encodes CASSPGQGAYGYTF. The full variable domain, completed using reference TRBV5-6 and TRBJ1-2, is DAGVTQSPTHLIKTRGQQVTLRCSPKSGHDTVSWYQQALGQGPQFIFQYYEEEERQRGNFPDRFSGHQFPNYSSELNVNALLLGDSALYLCASSPGQGAYGYTFGSGTRLTVV.

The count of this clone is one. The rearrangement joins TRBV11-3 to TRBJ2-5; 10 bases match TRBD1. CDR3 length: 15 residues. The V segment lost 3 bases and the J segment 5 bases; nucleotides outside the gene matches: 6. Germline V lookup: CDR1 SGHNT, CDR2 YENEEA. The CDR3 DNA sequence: TGTGCCAGCAGCTTCCGACAGGGGGCTAGGGAGACCCAGTACTTC. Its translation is CASSFRQGARETQYF.

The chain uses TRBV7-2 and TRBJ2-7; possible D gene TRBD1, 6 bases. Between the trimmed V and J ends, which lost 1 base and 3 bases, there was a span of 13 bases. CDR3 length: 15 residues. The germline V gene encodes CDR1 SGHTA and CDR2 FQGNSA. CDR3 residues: CASSLGAGADYEQYF. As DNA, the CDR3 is TGTGCCAGCAGCTTAGGGGCAGGGGCGGACTACGAGCAGTACTTC.

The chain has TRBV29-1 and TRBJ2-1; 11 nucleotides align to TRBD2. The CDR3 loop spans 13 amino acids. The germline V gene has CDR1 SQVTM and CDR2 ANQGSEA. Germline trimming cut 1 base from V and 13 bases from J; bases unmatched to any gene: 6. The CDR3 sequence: CSVEVLAGGRQFF. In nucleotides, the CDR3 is TGCAGCGTTGAAGTCCTAGCGGGAGGTCGTCAGTTCTTC.

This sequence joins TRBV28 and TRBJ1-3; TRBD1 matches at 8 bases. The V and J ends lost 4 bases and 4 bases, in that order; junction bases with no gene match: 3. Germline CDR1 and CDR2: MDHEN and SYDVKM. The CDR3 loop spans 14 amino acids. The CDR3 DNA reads TGTGCCAGCAGTTCAGGGGGCCGGGGAAACACCATATATTTT. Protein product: CASSSGGRGNTIYF.

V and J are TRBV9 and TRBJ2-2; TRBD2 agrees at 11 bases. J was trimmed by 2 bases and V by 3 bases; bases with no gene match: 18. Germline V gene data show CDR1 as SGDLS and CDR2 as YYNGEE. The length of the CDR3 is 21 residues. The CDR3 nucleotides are TGTGCCAGCAGCGGACTAGCGGGGAAAGAACCCTCGGGGTTAAACACCGGGGAGCTGTTTTTT. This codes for CASSGLAGKEPSGLNTGELFF.

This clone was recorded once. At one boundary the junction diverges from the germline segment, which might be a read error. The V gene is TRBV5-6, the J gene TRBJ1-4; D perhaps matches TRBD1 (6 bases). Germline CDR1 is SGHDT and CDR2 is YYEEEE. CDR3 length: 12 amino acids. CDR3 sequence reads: CASSQTPGAPTF. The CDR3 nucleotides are TGTGCCAGCAGCCAGACCCCAGGGGCGCCAACATTT.

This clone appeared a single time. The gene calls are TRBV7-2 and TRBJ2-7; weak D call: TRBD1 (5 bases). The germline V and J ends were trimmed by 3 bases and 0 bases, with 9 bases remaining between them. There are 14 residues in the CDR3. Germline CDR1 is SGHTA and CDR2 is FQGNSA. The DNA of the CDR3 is TGTGCCAGCAGCTTCCAGGGTCTCTCCTACGAGCAGTACTTC. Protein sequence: CASSFQGLSYEQYF.

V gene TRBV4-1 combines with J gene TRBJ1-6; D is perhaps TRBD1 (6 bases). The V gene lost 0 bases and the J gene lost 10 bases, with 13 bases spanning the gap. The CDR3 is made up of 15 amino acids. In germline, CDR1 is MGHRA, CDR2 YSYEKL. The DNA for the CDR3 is TGCGCCAGCAGCCAAGATTCAGGGGTAGGGTCACCCCTCCACTTT. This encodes CASSQDSGVGSPLHF.

The CDR3 DNA reads TGTGCCAGCAGCTTAGGGGCCCCTTTTAAAACTGGAAACACCATATATTTT. It translates to CASSLGAPFKTGNTIYF. This rearrangement joins TRBV7-8 to TRBJ1-3; unclear D gene. This CDR3 region has 17 residues. Germline loops: CDR1 SGHVS, CDR2 FQNEAQ. Trimming removed 1 base from V and 2 bases from J, with 15 bases in between.

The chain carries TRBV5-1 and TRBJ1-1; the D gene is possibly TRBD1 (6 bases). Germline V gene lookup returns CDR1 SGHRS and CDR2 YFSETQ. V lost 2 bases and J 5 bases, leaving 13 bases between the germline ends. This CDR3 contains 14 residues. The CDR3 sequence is CASSFAGELTEAFF. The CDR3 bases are TGCGCCAGCAGCTTCGCAGGGGAGTTGACTGAAGCTTTCTTT.

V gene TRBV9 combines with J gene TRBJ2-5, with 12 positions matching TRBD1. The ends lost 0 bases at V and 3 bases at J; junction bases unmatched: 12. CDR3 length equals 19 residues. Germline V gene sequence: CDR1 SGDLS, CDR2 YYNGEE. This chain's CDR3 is CASSVGPGQGATVEETQYF. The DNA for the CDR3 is TGTGCCAGCAGCGTAGGACCGGGACAGGGGGCCACGGTCGAAGAGACCCAGTACTTC.

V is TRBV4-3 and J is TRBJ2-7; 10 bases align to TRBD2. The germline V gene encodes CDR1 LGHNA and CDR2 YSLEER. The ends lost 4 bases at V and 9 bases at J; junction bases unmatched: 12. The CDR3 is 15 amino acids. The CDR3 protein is CASSPSVSGGTPQYF. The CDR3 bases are TGCGCCAGCAGCCCCAGCGTTAGCGGGGGGACCCCGCAGTACTTC.

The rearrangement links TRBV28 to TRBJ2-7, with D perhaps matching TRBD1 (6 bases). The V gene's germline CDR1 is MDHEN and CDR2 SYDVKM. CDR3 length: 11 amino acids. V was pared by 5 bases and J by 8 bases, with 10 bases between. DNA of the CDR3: TGTGCCAGCAGTCGCCGGGACAAGCAGTACTTC. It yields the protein CASSRRDKQYF.

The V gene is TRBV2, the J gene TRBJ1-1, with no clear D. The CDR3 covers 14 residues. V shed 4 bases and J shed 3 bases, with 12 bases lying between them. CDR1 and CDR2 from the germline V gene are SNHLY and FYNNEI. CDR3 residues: CASSAEGADTEAFF. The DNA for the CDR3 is TGTGCCAGCAGTGCTGAGGGCGCGGACACTGAAGCTTTCTTT.

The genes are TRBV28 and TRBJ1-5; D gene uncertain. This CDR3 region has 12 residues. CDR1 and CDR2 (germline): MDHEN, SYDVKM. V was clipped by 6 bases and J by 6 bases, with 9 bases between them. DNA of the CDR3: TGTGCCAGCAGCTTGAGAGGTCAGCCCCAGCATTTT. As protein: CASSLRGQPQHF. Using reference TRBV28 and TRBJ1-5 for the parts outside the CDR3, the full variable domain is DVKVTQSSRYLVKRTGEKVFLECVQDMDHENMFWYRQDPGLGLRLIYFSYDVKMKEKGDIPEGYSVSREKKERFSLILESASTNQTSMYLCASSLRGQPQHFGDGTRLSIL.

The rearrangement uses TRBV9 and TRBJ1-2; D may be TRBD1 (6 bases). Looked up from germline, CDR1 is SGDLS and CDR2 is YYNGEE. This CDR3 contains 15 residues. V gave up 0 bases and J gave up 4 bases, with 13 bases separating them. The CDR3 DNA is TGTGCCAGCAGCGTAGATGGGGGCCTTGGCTATGGCTACACCTTC. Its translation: CASSVDGGLGYGYTF.

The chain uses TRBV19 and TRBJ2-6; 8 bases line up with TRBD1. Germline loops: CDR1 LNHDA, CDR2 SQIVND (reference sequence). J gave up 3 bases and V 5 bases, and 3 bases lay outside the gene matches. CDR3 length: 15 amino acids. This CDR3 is CASSLGTGGANVLTF. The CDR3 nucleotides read TGTGCCAGTAGTCTCGGGACAGGTGGGGCCAACGTCCTGACTTTC.

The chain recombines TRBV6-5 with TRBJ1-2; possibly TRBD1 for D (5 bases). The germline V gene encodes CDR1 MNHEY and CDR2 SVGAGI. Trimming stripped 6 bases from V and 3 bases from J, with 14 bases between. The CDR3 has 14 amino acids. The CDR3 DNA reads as TGTGCCAGCAGAGTCCAGGGCTATGACTATGGCTACACCTTC. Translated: CASRVQGYDYGYTF.

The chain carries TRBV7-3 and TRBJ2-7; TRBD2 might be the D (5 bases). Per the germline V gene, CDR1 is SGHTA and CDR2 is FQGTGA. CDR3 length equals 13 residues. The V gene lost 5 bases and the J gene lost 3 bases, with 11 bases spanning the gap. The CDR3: CASSTSGGYEQYF. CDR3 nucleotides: TGTGCCAGCAGCACGTCCGGAGGCTACGAGCAGTACTTC.